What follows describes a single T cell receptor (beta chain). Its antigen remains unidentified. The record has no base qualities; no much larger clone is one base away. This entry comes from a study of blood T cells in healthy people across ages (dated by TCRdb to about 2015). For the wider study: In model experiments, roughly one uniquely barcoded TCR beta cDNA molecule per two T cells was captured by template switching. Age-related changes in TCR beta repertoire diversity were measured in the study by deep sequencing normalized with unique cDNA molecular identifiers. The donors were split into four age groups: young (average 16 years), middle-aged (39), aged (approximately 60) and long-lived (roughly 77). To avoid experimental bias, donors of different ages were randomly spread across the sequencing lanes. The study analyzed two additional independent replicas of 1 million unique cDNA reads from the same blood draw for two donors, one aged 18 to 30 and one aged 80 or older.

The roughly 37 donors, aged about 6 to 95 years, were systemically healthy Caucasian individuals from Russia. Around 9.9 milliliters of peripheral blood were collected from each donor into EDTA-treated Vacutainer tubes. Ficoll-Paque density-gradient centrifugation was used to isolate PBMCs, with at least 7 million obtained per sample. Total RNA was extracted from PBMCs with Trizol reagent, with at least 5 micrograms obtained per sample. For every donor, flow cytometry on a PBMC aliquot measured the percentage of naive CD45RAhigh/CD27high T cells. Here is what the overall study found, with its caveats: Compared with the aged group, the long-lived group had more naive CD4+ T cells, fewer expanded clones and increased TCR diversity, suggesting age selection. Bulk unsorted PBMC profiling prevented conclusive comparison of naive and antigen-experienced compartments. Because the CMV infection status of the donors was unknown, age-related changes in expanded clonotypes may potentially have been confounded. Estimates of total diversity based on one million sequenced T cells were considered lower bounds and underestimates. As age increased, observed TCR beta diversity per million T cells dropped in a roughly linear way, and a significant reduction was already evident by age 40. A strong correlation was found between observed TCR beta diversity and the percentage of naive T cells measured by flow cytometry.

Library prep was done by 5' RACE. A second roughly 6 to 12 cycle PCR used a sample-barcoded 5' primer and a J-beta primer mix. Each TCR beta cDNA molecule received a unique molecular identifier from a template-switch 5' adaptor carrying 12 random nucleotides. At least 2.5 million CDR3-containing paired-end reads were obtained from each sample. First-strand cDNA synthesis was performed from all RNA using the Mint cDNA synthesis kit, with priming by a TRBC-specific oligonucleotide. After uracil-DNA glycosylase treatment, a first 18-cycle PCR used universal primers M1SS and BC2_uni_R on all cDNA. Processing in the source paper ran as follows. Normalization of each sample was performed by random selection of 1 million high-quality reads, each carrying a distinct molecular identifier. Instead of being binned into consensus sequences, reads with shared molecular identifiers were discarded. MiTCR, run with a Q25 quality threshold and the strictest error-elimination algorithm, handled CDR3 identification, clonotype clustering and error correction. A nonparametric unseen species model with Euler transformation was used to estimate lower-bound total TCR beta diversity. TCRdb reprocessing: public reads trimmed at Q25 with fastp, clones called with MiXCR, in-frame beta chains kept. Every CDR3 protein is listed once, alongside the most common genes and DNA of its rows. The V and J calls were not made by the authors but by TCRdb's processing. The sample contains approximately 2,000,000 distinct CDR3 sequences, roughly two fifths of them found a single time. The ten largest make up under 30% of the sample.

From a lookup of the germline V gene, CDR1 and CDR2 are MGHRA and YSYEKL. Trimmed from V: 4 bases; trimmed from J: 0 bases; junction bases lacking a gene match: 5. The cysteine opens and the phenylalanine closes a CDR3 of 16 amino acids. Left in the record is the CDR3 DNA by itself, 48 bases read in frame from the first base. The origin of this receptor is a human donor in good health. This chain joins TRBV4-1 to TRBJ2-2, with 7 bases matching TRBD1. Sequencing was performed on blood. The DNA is TGCGCCAGCAGCCTTATGACAGGGTCGAACACCGGGGAGCTGTTTTTT. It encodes CASSLMTGSNTGELFF.